This entry lists 10 T cell receptor beta chains sequenced from one sample in a study of blood T cell repertoires in COVID-19. Only in-frame clones appear in the TCRdb table, and some are missing; sequencing was by immunoSEQ multiplex PCR. This repertoire shows roughly 160,000 clones, 75% to 90% found once; its top ten account for roughly 2.9%. The sample was peripheral blood. The receptors were sampled from a woman in her sixties with acute or convalescent COVID-19.

This clone has only a few counts. The chain recombines TRBV7-2 with TRBJ1-5, with TRBD1 matching over 7 bases. Per germline, CDR1 SGHTA and CDR2 FQGNSA. The CDR3 is 14 amino acids. J lost 7 bases, V lost 5 bases, and 8 bases had no gene match. The CDR3, as DNA: TGTGCCAGCAGCCCTGGGACAGTTGGACAGCCCCAGCATTTT. This codes for CASSPGTVGQPQHF.

The chain has TRBV7-3 and TRBJ1-1; 8 positions match TRBD1. The germline V gene has CDR1 SGHTA and CDR2 FQGTGA. The J segment lost 4 bases and the V segment lost 6 bases, leaving 4 bases of the junction unmatched. CDR3 length: 13 residues. CDR3 sequence (DNA): TGTGCCAGCAGTTCGGACAGGGTCACTGAAGCTTTCTTT. This gives the protein CASSSDRVTEAFF.

The genes are TRBV7-2 and TRBJ1-2; possible D gene TRBD1, 6 bases. Germline CDR1 SGHTA, CDR2 FQGNSA. The CDR3 covers 15 residues. Trimming removed 2 bases from V and 6 bases from J, with 16 bases in between. The CDR3 DNA reads as TGTGCCAGCAGCTTATCGAACAGGGAAGGGGATGGCTACACCTTC. It yields the protein CASSLSNREGDGYTF. Filled out from reference TRBV7-2 and TRBJ1-2, the complete variable domain reads GAGVSQSPSNKVTEKGKDVELRCDPISGHTALYWYRQSLGQGLEFLIYFQGNSAPDKSGLPSDRFSAERTGGSVSTLTIQRTQQEDSAVYLCASSLSNREGDGYTFGSGTRLTVV.

Here the CDR3 DNA reads TGTGCCAGCAGCGCCCGGGACAGGGCCGCGTTAGCCAAAAACATTCAGTACTTC. Translation: CASSARDRAALAKNIQYF. The V and J genes are TRBV7-8 and TRBJ2-4; the match to TRBD1 covers 9 bases. The CDR3 consists of 18 residues. Germline V gene sequence: CDR1 SGHVS, CDR2 FQNEAQ. Trimming took 5 bases from V and 0 from J; bases not matched to a gene: 11.

The chain joins TRBV19 to TRBJ1-4; 8 bases align to TRBD1. The CDR3 runs to 14 residues. V trimming: 7 bases; J trimming: 3 bases; junction bases outside the gene matches: 4. Per the germline V gene, CDR1 is LNHDA and CDR2 is SQIVND (reference sequence). CDR3 sequence reads: CASKSGGSNEKLFF. The CDR3 nucleotides are TGTGCCAGTAAATCAGGGGGCTCTAATGAAAAACTGTTTTTT.

The sample holds one count of this clone. This sequence joins TRBV5-5 and TRBJ1-6, with D possibly being TRBD1 (6 bases). Germline loops: CDR1 SGHKS, CDR2 YYEKEE (reference sequence). This CDR3 is built from 13 residues. The V gene lost 4 bases and the J gene lost 8 bases, with 10 bases spanning the gap. CDR3 nucleotide sequence: TGTGCCAGCAGCGGGAACAGGGATTCACCCCTCCACTTT. Its translation: CASSGNRDSPLHF.

This clone showed up just once. This rearrangement joins TRBV6-5 to TRBJ1-1; no clear D. Trimming cost V 7 bases and J 5 bases, with 14 bases left between them. Looked up from germline, CDR1 is MNHEY and CDR2 is SVGAGI. The CDR3 totals 13 residues. As DNA, the CDR3 is TGTGCCAGCATATCGTTTCCGGGGACTGAAGCTTTCTTT. Translating it yields CASISFPGTEAFF.

This sequence joins TRBV28 and TRBJ1-5, with 9 bases aligning to TRBD1. J gave up 6 bases and V 3 bases, and 9 bases lay outside the gene matches. Germline CDR1 is MDHEN and CDR2 is SYDVKM. The CDR3 spans 16 residues. CDR3 bases: TGTGCCAGCAGTTTCTCCGGACAGGGGAGTGGTCAGCCCCAGCATTTT. It codes for CASSFSGQGSGQPQHF.

The chain is built from TRBV4-2 and TRBJ2-3, with a possible D match to TRBD2 (7 bases). Germline-derived CDR1 and CDR2 are LGHNA and YNFKEQ. The CDR3 consists of 16 residues. Trimming left V 3 bases short and J 4 bases short, with 17 bases between. In nucleotides, the CDR3 is TGTGCCAGCAGCCACACTGGGGGCGGGGGTGCAGATACGCAGTATTTT. Protein sequence: CASSHTGGGGADTQYF.

The V gene is TRBV15, the J gene TRBJ2-5, with D possibly being TRBD1 (5 bases). Germline V gene data show CDR1 as LNHNV and CDR2 as YYDKDF (reference sequence). V lost 1 base, J lost 6 bases, and 9 bases lay in between. This CDR3 is built from 13 residues. In DNA form, the CDR3 reads TGTGCCACCAGCAGAGCAGGGTATCAGACCCAGTACTTC. Its protein is CATSRAGYQTQYF. Based on the CDR3 plus reference TRBV15 and TRBJ2-5, the full variable domain is DAMVIQNPRYQVTQFGKPVTLSCSQTLNHNVMYWYQQKSSQAPKLLFHYYDKDFNNEADTPDNFQSRRPNTSFCFLDIRSPGLGDTAMYLCATSRAGYQTQYFGPGTRLLVL.